This T cell receptor beta chain appears in the sequencing data of a study of blood T cell repertoires in COVID-19. The wider study: Samples came from the United States, Italy and Spain, spanning acute and convalescent COVID-19. T cells, B-cell-depleted T cells, or PBMCs supplied cDNA or gDNA.

Under the authors' procedure: Estimated nucleated cell counts came from reference gene primer amplification. The method was immunoSEQ multiplex PCR; TCRdb's version includes in-frame clones alone and lacks a portion of them. V, J and clone size were drawn from that table, and D and trimming were deduced from the DNA. The sample yields about 300,000 clones, 85% seen once. The CDR3 loop spans 18 amino acids. Per the germline V gene, CDR1 is ENHRY and CDR2 is SYGVKD. V lost 2 bases, J lost 1 base, and 6 bases stayed unmatched. This clonotype was sampled from a human donor in a cohort sampled during active COVID-19. The genes are TRBV10-3 and TRBJ2-3; 13 bases match TRBD2. Sequenced sample: peripheral blood. The CDR3 sequence is CAISETSGRALRTDTQYF. As DNA, the CDR3 is TGTGCCATCAGTGAGACTAGCGGGAGGGCCCTCCGCACAGATACGCAGTATTTT.